Below, 14 T cell receptor beta chains from the same sample are listed, as sequenced in a study of T cell responses to AZD1222 COVID-19 vaccine. Profiled with immunoSEQ multiplex PCR; TCRdb holds only in-frame clones, not every one. Of roughly 70,000 clones in the sample, 80% to 90% were seen once. Source: peripheral blood, taken on day 0 of AZD1222 vaccination. These TCRs come from an adult in good health.

The chain is built from TRBV27 and TRBJ2-5, with 7 positions matching TRBD2. The J segment lost 1 base and the V segment lost 1 base, leaving 3 bases of the junction unmatched. CDR1 and CDR2 (germline): MNHEY, SMNVEV (reference sequence). This CDR3 is built from 15 residues. The DNA of the CDR3 is TGTGCCAGCAGTTTATGGGGGGGTCTCCAAGAGACCCAGTACTTC. Amino acid sequence: CASSLWGGLQETQYF.

The chain carries TRBV24-1 and TRBJ1-3; D not resolved. The CDR3 has 12 residues. V was shortened by 10 bases and J by 4 bases, with 10 bases between the two germline ends. Per the germline V gene, CDR1 is KGHDR and CDR2 is SFDVKD. CDR3 DNA sequence: TGTGCCACTCGAGGCCCCGGAAACACCATATATTTT. It encodes CATRGPGNTIYF.

This rearrangement joins TRBV11-3 to TRBJ1-2; D may be TRBD1 (5 bases). There are 13 residues in the CDR3. V was clipped by 5 bases and J by 4 bases, with 11 bases between them. Germline V gene sequence: CDR1 SGHNT, CDR2 YENEEA. CDR3 loop: CASSLRTSYGYTF. CDR3 DNA: TGTGCCAGCAGCCTAAGGACAAGCTATGGCTACACCTTC.

J is TRBJ2-7 and V is TRBV7-2, with TRBD1 matching over 8 bases. Germline V gives CDR1 SGHTA, CDR2 FQGNSA. The CDR3 is 13 residues long. V lost 4 bases to trimming and J lost 5 bases; unmatched junction nucleotides: 4. For the CDR3, the DNA is TGTGCCAGCAGCTCCGACAGGGGAAACGAGCAGTACTTC. Protein: CASSSDRGNEQYF.

The rearrangement links TRBV20-1 to TRBJ2-7, with no clear D. The CDR3 has 11 residues. V shed 5 bases and J shed 0 bases, with 5 bases lying between them. Looked up from germline, CDR1 is DFQATT and CDR2 is SNEGSKA (reference sequence). In nucleotides, the CDR3 is TGCAGTGCTGTTTCCTCCTACGAGCAGTACTTC. It yields the protein CSAVSSYEQYF.

This chain links TRBV7-6 with TRBJ1-5; perhaps TRBD1 as D (6 bases). Trimming took off 5 bases at V and 4 bases at J, with 18 bases between the two ends. The CDR3 consists of 16 residues. CDR1 SGHVS and CDR2 FNYEAQ come from the germline V gene. The CDR3 spells CASSRSAGGNNQPQHF. CDR3 nucleotides: TGTGCCAGCAGCCGATCTGCGGGGGGCAATAATCAGCCCCAGCATTTT. The full variable domain, with the rest looked up from reference TRBV7-6 and TRBJ1-5, is GAGVSQSPRYKVTKRGQDVALRCDPISGHVSLYWYRQALGQGPEFLTYFNYEAQQDKSGLPNDRFSAERPEGSISTLTIQRTEQRDSAMYRCASSRSAGGNNQPQHFGDGTRLSIL.

V is TRBV2 and J is TRBJ2-2, with 8 bases identical to TRBD1. The CDR3 has 16 amino acids. Germline V lookup: CDR1 SNHLY, CDR2 FYNNEI. V shed 6 bases, J shed 3 bases, and the junction held 9 bases outside the gene matches. CDR3 amino acids: CASRALRTGYTGELFF. The CDR3 bases are TGTGCCAGCAGGGCCCTGCGGACAGGGTACACCGGGGAGCTGTTTTTT.

The rearrangement links TRBV6-4 to TRBJ1-5; 11 bases line up with TRBD1. Trimming at V came to 7 bases and at J to 6 bases, leaving 14 bases not matched to a gene. Looked up from germline, CDR1 is MRHNA and CDR2 is SNTAGT. The CDR3 has 17 residues. Written as DNA, the CDR3 is TGTGCCAGCACCACACCTAGGACAGGGGGCGCCGTTCAGCCCCAGCATTTT. This codes for CASTTPRTGGAVQPQHF.

The chain uses TRBV4-1 and TRBJ2-7; 8 bases are shared with TRBD1. V shed 5 bases, J shed 1 base, and the junction held 4 bases outside the gene matches. Germline values: CDR1 MGHRA, CDR2 YSYEKL. The CDR3 runs to 14 residues. The CDR3 coding sequence is TGCGCCAGCAGCTATAGGACAGGGTCCTACGAGCAGTACTTC. This sequence encodes CASSYRTGSYEQYF.

The rearrangement links TRBV5-5 to TRBJ1-2; TRBD1 agrees at 11 bases. Trimming removed 4 bases from V and 4 bases from J; junction bases left unmatched: 6. Germline values: CDR1 SGHKS, CDR2 YYEKEE (reference sequence). This CDR3 has 15 residues. DNA of the CDR3: TGTGCCAGCAGCCGGACAGGGGGCGTTAGCTATGGCTACACCTTC. Protein: CASSRTGGVSYGYTF.

This clone was detected a few times. The chain recombines TRBV11-1 with TRBJ1-4, with 7 nucleotides matching TRBD1. Germline values: CDR1 SGHAT, CDR2 FQDESV (reference sequence). The V segment lost 6 bases and the J segment 7 bases; nucleotides outside the gene matches: 8. The CDR3 totals 14 residues. This CDR3 reads CASRGTARGEKLFF. As DNA, the CDR3 is TGTGCCAGCAGGGGGACAGCGCGAGGTGAAAAACTGTTTTTT. Full variable domain (missing parts from reference TRBV11-1 and TRBJ1-4): EAEVAQSPRYKITEKSQAVAFWCDPISGHATLYWYRQILGQGPELLVQFQDESVVDDSQLPKDRFSAERLKGVDSTLKIQPAELGDSAMYLCASRGTARGEKLFFGSGTQLSVL.

The chain carries TRBV14 and TRBJ1-2, with TRBD1 matching over 11 bases. V lost 3 bases and J lost 2; bases outside the gene matches: 2. CDR1 is SGHDN and CDR2 is FVKESK in the germline V gene. CDR3 length: 15 amino acids. The CDR3 here is CASSHWDRGNYGYTF. In DNA, the CDR3 is TGTGCCAGCAGCCATTGGGACAGGGGGAACTATGGCTACACCTTC.

V and J are TRBV6-5 and TRBJ2-3; 8 positions agree with TRBD2. Germline V CDR1 and CDR2: MNHEY, SVGAGI. The length of the CDR3 is 14 residues. With 8 bases clipped from V and 0 bases from J, the junction kept 4 bases outside the gene matches. The CDR3 region is CASFSGASTDTQYF. For the CDR3, the DNA is TGTGCCAGCTTTAGCGGGGCTAGCACAGATACGCAGTATTTT.

The chain carries TRBV5-5 and TRBJ2-1, with 9 bases lining up with TRBD2. Germline CDR1 and CDR2: SGHKS and YYEKEE (reference sequence). This CDR3 spans 18 amino acids. The trim removed 4 bases at V and 3 bases at J, leaving 14 bases unmatched. CDR3 sequence reads: CASSLWRGGLGVYNEQFF. CDR3 coding DNA: TGTGCCAGCAGCCTCTGGCGGGGGGGCCTCGGGGTCTACAATGAGCAGTTCTTC.